The rows below give T cell receptor beta chains drawn from one sample of a study of cytomegalovirus exposure and HLA in healthy donors. This table comes from immunoSEQ multiplex PCR, and its TCRdb copy is limited to in-frame clones, with some not included. In the table there are about 170,000 clones, roughly 77% of which are singletons. Sequences were obtained from PBMCs. Receptors were obtained from a woman between 18 and 30 years old in good health and CMV-seronegative. The CDR3 runs from the conserved cysteine through the conserved F or W. Only part of the rows carry a size: once, few, many, or a class if the clone is expanded.

TRBV5-1	TRBJ2-3	-	CASSASEDNTDTQYF
TRBV6-5	TRBJ1-5	few	CASSYSTSGDQPQHF
TRBV28	TRBJ1-2	-	CASSFLAAGVGYTF
TRBV6-4	TRBJ1-2	-	CASSPPLGYTF
TRBV5-4	TRBJ2-3	-	CASSSSPGLASLISQYF
TRBV4-2	TRBJ1-2	-	CASSQQGGQGRYTF
TRBV7-9	TRBJ2-1	-	CASSTRGGDSSYNEQFF
TRBV4-1	TRBJ2-2	-	CASSTRAGQVGELFF
TRBV2	TRBJ2-3	-	CASSEEQGRTDTQYF
TRBV19	TRBJ2-2	-	CASIPTGYTGELFF
TRBV7-2	TRBJ2-1	-	CASSARGGGTSYNEQFF
TRBV19	TRBJ1-1	once	CASSIITAGRPLNTEAFF
TRBV10-1	TRBJ1-1	-	CASSERGNTEAFF
TRBV5-4	TRBJ2-5	-	CASSSDRSQETQYF
TRBV2	TRBJ2-1	-	CASSVSSVRSYNEQFF
TRBV5-1	TRBJ2-7	-	CASSRRTSGNYEQYF
TRBV29-1	TRBJ2-1	-	CSVEVDTLEQFF
TRBV5-6	TRBJ2-7	few	CASSLGGAFSLDEQYF
TRBV2	-	-	CASSLREKVEQYF
TRBV29-1	TRBJ2-7	-	CSVVGFAGTGDEQYF
TRBV7-2	TRBJ2-1	-	CASSAGRALEQFF
TRBV2	TRBJ1-3	-	CASSGRNSGNTIYF
TRBV11-2	TRBJ1-2	-	CASSLEAGGVGYTF
TRBV13	TRBJ2-7	-	CASSLGTGAYF
TRBV9	TRBJ1-5	-	CASSVGVDSFNQPQHF
TRBV7-9	TRBJ1-1	-	CASSNPRGREVMNTEAFF
TRBV28	TRBJ1-1	-	CASRLRPTGNTEAFF
TRBV5-1	TRBJ1-2	-	CASSLERANYGYTF
TRBV6-1	TRBJ2-1	-	CASSDEAGGPYEQFF
TRBV2	TRBJ2-1	-	CASSGQGGNSYNEQFF
TRBV5-4	TRBJ2-2	-	CASSLGPSIGGELFF
TRBV28	TRBJ1-5	-	CASSTLSQPQHF
TRBV2	TRBJ1-2	-	CASSEAGRGYGYTF
TRBV6-1	TRBJ2-7	-	CASSADRASYEQYF
TRBV7-9	TRBJ2-3	-	CASSLGLAGGSTDTQYF
TRBV18	TRBJ1-1	-	CASSPAQEMNTEAFF
TRBV7-2	TRBJ2-5	few	CASSLSGGVGTQYF
TRBV7-8	TRBJ1-5	-	CASSPDRVNQPQHF
TRBV29-1	TRBJ1-3	-	CSVSTGVGPNTIYF
TRBV5-1	TRBJ2-7	once	CASSTGQGTDEQYF
TRBV28	TRBJ2-6	-	CASSWAGVNSGANVLTF
TRBV19	TRBJ1-3	once	CASSMLTGGNTIYF
TRBV7-9	TRBJ1-2	-	CASSKDGINYGYTF
TRBV5-8	TRBJ2-7	-	CASSLAPGSYEQYF
TRBV4-1	TRBJ2-1	-	CASSLALVAGGLLF
TRBV30	TRBJ2-7	-	CAWSQRAFAYEQYF
TRBV7-9	TRBJ1-2	-	CASSREGYRGAHGYTF
TRBV7-2	TRBJ1-1	-	CAGRRVLNTEAFF
TRBV11-3	TRBJ2-5	-	CASSSGTAETQYF
TRBV28	TRBJ2-3	-	CASSDLRTGTDTQYF
TRBV5-1	TRBJ1-1	-	CASRVGEGYGEAFF
TRBV18	TRBJ1-2	once	CASSPPNGTVGYGYTF
TRBV2	TRBJ1-2	-	CASSLNRDRGSRYTF
TRBV2	-	-	CASRGTGGNEQYF
TRBV2	TRBJ1-2	-	CASSFDRIPNYGYTF